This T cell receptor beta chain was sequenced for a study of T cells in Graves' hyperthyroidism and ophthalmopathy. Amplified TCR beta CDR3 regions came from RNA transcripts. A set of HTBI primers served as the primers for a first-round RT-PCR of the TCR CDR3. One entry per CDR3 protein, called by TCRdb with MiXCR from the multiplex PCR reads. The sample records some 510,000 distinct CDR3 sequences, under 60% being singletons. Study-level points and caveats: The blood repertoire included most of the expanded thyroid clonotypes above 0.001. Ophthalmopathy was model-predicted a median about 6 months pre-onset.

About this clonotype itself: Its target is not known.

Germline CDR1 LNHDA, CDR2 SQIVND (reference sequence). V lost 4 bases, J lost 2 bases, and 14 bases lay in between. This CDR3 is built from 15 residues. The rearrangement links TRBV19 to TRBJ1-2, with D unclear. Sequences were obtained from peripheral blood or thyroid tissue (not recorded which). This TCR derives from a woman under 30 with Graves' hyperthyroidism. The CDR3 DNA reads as TGTGCCAGTAGTACGCCCGGGGTATCGAACTATGGCTACACCTTC. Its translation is CASSTPGVSNYGYTF.